This TCR beta chain was identified in a study of T cell changes during pregnancy in multiple sclerosis. Looked up from germline, CDR1 is MDHEN and CDR2 is SYDVKM. This CDR3 comprises 15 residues. The V segment lost 5 bases and the J segment 6 bases; nucleotides outside the gene matches: 10. Produced via immunoSEQ multiplex PCR; TCRdb's table is partial and in-frame only. The sample holds about 60,000 clones, roughly 88% seen once. V is TRBV28 and J is TRBJ2-7; 10 bases fit TRBD2. This TCR came from a female donor in good health, enrolled as a control in a pregnancy study. The source material was peripheral blood, sampled in the second trimester of pregnancy. This CDR3 is CASSRISGRVIEQYF. CDR3 DNA: TGTGCCAGCAGTCGCATCAGCGGGAGGGTTATCGAGCAGTACTTC. The variable domain in full, completed from reference TRBV28 and TRBJ2-7, reads DVKVTQSSRYLVKRTGEKVFLECVQDMDHENMFWYRQDPGLGLRLIYFSYDVKMKEKGDIPEGYSVSREKKERFSLILESASTNQTSMYLCASSRISGRVIEQYFGPGTRLTVT.